Listed here is a single TCR beta chain. Its antigen specificity is not known. Base qualities are not recorded, but no much larger clone differs from it by a single base. V trim: 6 bases; J trim: 5 bases; unmatched bases: 9. Reading the germline V gene gives CDR1 MNHEY and CDR2 SVGAGI. From its cysteine to its phenylalanine, the CDR3 spans 15 amino acids. Of the read, only the CDR3 DNA is kept; its 45 bases are in frame from base 1. Library preparation used the immunoSEQ multiplex PCR assay. For the multiplex PCR, a mixture combining 60 forward primers for TCR Vbeta segments and 13 reverse primers for TCR Jbeta segments was used. A multiplex PCR assay on genomic DNA amplified the CDR3 region of rearranged TCR beta genes. The amplified TCR beta libraries were sequenced on the Illumina HiSeq System as 87-base-pair reads. The authors' analysis ran thus. Across the 500 to 750 repertoires, a later analysis counted about 81 million unique TCR beta chains, 9.5 million to 12 million of which were shared by at least two donors. Raw reads were error-corrected and collapsed into unique sequences by a nearest-neighbor algorithm in which closely related sequences were merged to remove PCR and sequencing errors. Alignment of CDR3 sequences to IMGT reference sequences was used to assign V, D and J gene segments. For a sequence to be retained, a match of at least six nucleotides was required to both a V gene segment and a J gene segment. A rearrangement was called productive if the CDR3 had no stop codons and remained in frame with V and J, and every other rearrangement was called non-productive. Following IMGT convention, CDR3 was defined as the stretch from the second conserved V-encoded cysteine to the conserved J-encoded phenylalanine. Sequences without an unambiguous match to a single V gene segment were excluded from the earlier analysis of about 600 of the donors. In an earlier analysis of about 590 of the donors, a V segment was called functional when productive rearrangements were above 56.7%, and segregating when the standard deviation between donors exceeded 5%. A statistical classification framework was developed to diagnose cytomegalovirus status using the catalog of TCR beta chain sequences. V and J gene assignment, in a later analysis, came from comparing TCR nucleotide sequences with IMGT/GENE-DB human TR gene sequences. Using the TCRdist pipeline, a later analysis assigned CDR3 sequences along with most-parsimonious VDJ recombination scenarios. In a later analysis, every TCR beta chain was defined by the combination of its CDR3 amino acid sequence and its V-gene family, and reads without a unique V-gene family were dropped. A later analysis removed 550 to 700 highly shared, low-generation-probability nucleotide sequences to deal with suspected cross-contamination and a sequencing artifact. A later analysis calculated a clonal expansion index for each public chain from normalized within-repertoire ranks of inferred template counts. In a later analysis, generation probabilities were computed with a VDJ recombination model fitted to out-of-frame rearrangements, and the resulting probabilities were checked against IGoR. In a later analysis, TCR-TCR, TCR-HLA and TCR-CMV co-occurrence was scored with hypergeometric tests, and a repertoire-size bias correction was applied to TCR pairs. A later analysis estimated false discovery rates by permuting HLA or CMV assignments 20 times. A later analysis grouped co-occurring TCRs with DBSCAN, adding TCRdist sequence similarity when clustering within HLA-allele-positive subsets. Repertoires with fewer than 30,000 or more than 120,000 public chains were left out of co-occurrence clustering, as were several repertoires with anomalous nucleotide sharing. What TCRdb holds here is the immuneACCESS table cut down to in-frame rearrangements. Part of the clones is not present; checked against another copy, under half of the missing clones reflect an unresolved V gene, and the others are unexplained. V and J calls and clone size are copied from that table; D and trimming were computed from the DNA. The sample records roughly 190,000 clones, over 9.5% of which are singletons. The ten most abundant clones make up approximately 8.4% of the sample.

The cohort consisted of 650 to 700 healthy bone marrow donors. All cohort members were sampled while nominally healthy, although unrecorded immune exposures were likely present. The donor tested CMV seropositive, placing the donor among the approximately 290 seropositive members of the cohort. Each donor provided a peripheral blood sample, and peripheral blood mononuclear cells were used for TCR beta sequencing. The Qiagen DNeasy Blood Extraction Kit was used to extract genomic DNA from the blood cell samples. The sample is drawn from a study of cytomegalovirus exposure and HLA in healthy donors (TCRdb year 2017). Turning to the overall study: An earlier analysis of roughly 500 of the donors reported 250 to 300 Gb of sequence data and 120 million or so unique TCR beta sequences from about 200 million T cells. Approximately 300 gigabases of sequencing data and approximately 92 million unique TCR sequences made up an early release that covered several hundred HLA-typed donors. Among the roughly 380 genotyped donors, around 81% belonged to the genetic ancestry cluster associated with self-reported Caucasian donors. The aim of the study was to test whether cataloging public T cell receptors could identify signatures of past pathogen exposure. Using immunosequencing, the study profiled T cell repertoires from about 610 subjects and related those repertoires to cytomegalovirus serostatus. A separate validation cohort of approximately 130 different subjects was used in addition to the roughly 670-subject first cohort. To predict cytomegalovirus infection status, the study combined high-throughput TCR immunosequencing, statistical association of individual TCRs with disease status, and machine learning. A later analysis re-examined previously published TCR beta repertoires from about 700 donors and added high-resolution HLA genotyping to investigate patterns of TCR occurrence. The later analysis used no new phenotypic data to find candidate immune exposures, relying instead on TCR beta sequences and their occurrence across donors. An earlier analysis of roughly 600 of the donors used high-throughput TCR beta sequencing to judge whether each TCR beta V gene segment behaved as functional or pseudogenic. Donor age, sex, ethnicity and CMV serostatus were compiled together with the repertoire data. A later genetic analysis used genome-wide SNP genotypes for 398 of the 666 donors, treating that subset as a discovery cohort. All discovery cohort repertoires had been generated on a single sequencing platform. Both class I and class II loci were covered by HLA typing, at four-digit resolution. The number of donors typed differed by locus, with about 629-630 for A, B, C, DRB1 and DQB1, roughly 520 for DQA1, over 600 for DPA1, and 450 to 480 for DPB1. Roughly 5 DR-DQ haplotypes were handled as single units for association and clustering, since linkage in the cohort was strong. Among almost 400 genotyped donors of the cohort, an average of 235,054 unique TCR beta nucleotide sequences were sequenced per donor, around a sixth of them non-productive.

Overall results and qualifications from the work: In a later analysis, the rate of TCR association differed among HLA loci, with DRB1 alleles having the most associated TCRs and HLA-C alleles having the fewest. A further reported finding was that TCR beta sequences accurately predicted the HLA-A and HLA-B alleles for most subjects in the first cohort. In a later analysis, several top co-occurrence clusters were reported to appear linked to parvovirus B19, influenza, CMV and Epstein-Barr virus. In the study, approximately 160 TCR beta chains were listed as associated with cytomegalovirus. Most TCR sequences were seen in very few donors, while some public TCRs were found in many individuals. A group of highly shared sequence variants was considered likely to be a technical artifact of the sequencing pipeline. In an earlier analysis of 587 of the donors, most TCR beta V segments were observed in productive rearrangements about 87% or about 30% of the time, broadly matching IMGT annotations. For the cohort, immune exposure information was limited to CMV serostatus. In a later analysis, some 18,000 TCR beta sequences were associated with specific HLA alleles at a false discovery rate of 0.05. A later analysis found that most CMV-associated TCR beta chains appeared HLA-restricted, with HLA associations seemingly driven largely by CMV exposure. Over 15 rarely observed V segments, including chromosome 9 orphons, were excluded from the earlier analysis of just under 600 of the donors because counts were too low. HLA typing was unavailable for some donors at each locus, so association tests used only the typed subset. The authors suggested that the approach could potentially be generalized to other disease states and immunological phenotypes. Some IMGT-functional V segments, including TRBV6-2 and TRBV6-3, could not be told apart with the 87-base-pair reads, so those segments were excluded. A later genetic analysis reported fewer N-insertions in productive TCRs among donors in an Asian-associated ancestry cluster than the approximately 670-donor mean. When HLA alleles, especially DR and DQ, strongly co-occurred, attributing TCR associations to individual alleles was difficult. A later genetic analysis associated a missense DCLRE1C variant with V-gene and J-gene trimming of TCR beta chains, and an independent cohort replicated the association. In both the original and validation cohorts, the classifier was reported to diagnose cytomegalovirus status with high specificity and sensitivity. In a later analysis, HLA-associated TCR beta chains were found to be more clonally expanded and to have lower generation probabilities than equally common non-associated chains. In vitro tests confirmed that a few of the cytomegalovirus-associated TCR beta chains recognize cytomegalovirus antigens. Correlated functional status among segregating V segments might be attributable to linkage disequilibrium, but an unknown experimental factor could not be ruled out. Only TCR beta chains were sequenced in this cohort, and the absence of alpha or paired-chain data limited detectable features. Roughly uniform sequencing depth across donors was assumed in presence/absence analyses, although this assumption may not hold.

The sequence derives from a man aged 45-60 years in good health and CMV-seropositive. The sequenced sample consisted of PBMCs. In this chain, TRBV6-5 is recombined with TRBJ2-5; TRBD2 aligns with 10 central bases. The encoded CDR3 is CASRTSGGAQETQYF. Read as DNA, the sequence is TGTGCCAGCAGGACCAGCGGGGGGGCCCAGGAGACCCAGTACTTC.